This is a list of T cell receptor beta chains from one sample in a study of a mutant IDH1 vaccine in newly diagnosed glioma. TCRdb keeps only in-frame clones here, not all; method: immunoSEQ multiplex PCR. This table holds about 24,000 clones, 79% found once. These TCRs are of unknown antigen specificity. The material was PBMCs, obtained from a glioma patient whose treatment included an IDH1 peptide vaccine. These receptor sequences come from a man in his forties with glioma. Both conserved end residues are part of each CDR3. The D gene is left open where the match is weak. The listing skips clone size in some rows; elsewhere it reads once, few, many or a size class.

j_call: TRBJ2-2; clone_size: NA; d_call: NA; v_call: TRBV11-3; cdr3_nt: TGTGCCAGCAGCTTTGAGGGAGATCACACCGGGGAGCTGTTTTTT; cdr3_aa: CASSFEGDHTGELFF
j_call: TRBJ2-1; clone_size: NA; d_call: TRBD2; v_call: TRBV5-1; cdr3_nt: TGCGCCAGCAGCTCCCCCACTAGCGTAGGGTCCTACAATGAGCAGTTCTTC; cdr3_aa: CASSSPTSVGSYNEQFF
j_call: TRBJ2-4; clone_size: NA; d_call: TRBD2; v_call: TRBV2; cdr3_nt: TGTGCCAGCGGTCGACTAGCGGGAGGAAAAAACATTCAGTACTTC; cdr3_aa: CASGRLAGGKNIQYF
j_call: TRBJ2-7; clone_size: NA; d_call: TRBD1; v_call: TRBV5-1; cdr3_nt: TGCGCCAGCAGTTGGCCGGGACAGCAAACCGAGCAGTACTTC; cdr3_aa: CASSWPGQQTEQYF
j_call: TRBJ1-2; clone_size: NA; d_call: NA; v_call: TRBV11-2; cdr3_nt: TGTGCCAGCAGTCAAATGGCAGGGTTGGGCTATGGCTACACCTTC; cdr3_aa: CASSQMAGLGYGYTF
j_call: TRBJ1-5; clone_size: NA; d_call: NA; v_call: TRBV5-5; cdr3_nt: TGTGCCAGCAGCTCCGGGACGGCCGTCAGCAATCAGCCCCAGCATTTT; cdr3_aa: CASSSGTAVSNQPQHF
j_call: TRBJ2-2; clone_size: NA; d_call: NA; v_call: TRBV2; cdr3_nt: TGTGCCAGCGCGACCACCGGGGAGCTGTTTTTT; cdr3_aa: CASATTGELFF
j_call: TRBJ2-7; clone_size: NA; d_call: TRBD2; v_call: TRBV6-1; cdr3_nt: TGTGCCAGCAGTGAAGGACTAGCGGGAGGGCCCGACGAGCAGTACTTC; cdr3_aa: CASSEGLAGGPDEQYF
j_call: TRBJ2-3; clone_size: NA; d_call: NA; v_call: TRBV5-1; cdr3_nt: TGCGCCAGCAGCTTGGCCCCCCCCGGGGCCAGCACAGATACGCAGTATTTT; cdr3_aa: CASSLAPPGASTDTQYF
j_call: TRBJ2-2; clone_size: NA; d_call: TRBD1; v_call: TRBV12-5; cdr3_nt: TGTGCTAGTGGTTTGGTACAGGGGGCGACCGGGGAGCTGTTTTTT; cdr3_aa: CASGLVQGATGELFF
j_call: TRBJ2-1; clone_size: NA; d_call: NA; v_call: TRBV9; cdr3_nt: TGTGCCAGCAGCCTCCAGACTGGAGACAATGAGCAGTTCTTC; cdr3_aa: CASSLQTGDNEQFF
j_call: TRBJ2-7; clone_size: NA; d_call: TRBD2; v_call: TRBV11-2; cdr3_nt: TGTGCCAGCAGCTCCTGGACTAGCGGCACCTACGAGCAGTACTTC; cdr3_aa: CASSSWTSGTYEQYF
j_call: TRBJ1-1; clone_size: NA; d_call: TRBD1; v_call: TRBV7-9; cdr3_nt: TGTGCCAACGACAGGGGTTCAACTGAAGCTTTCTTT; cdr3_aa: CANDRGSTEAFF
j_call: TRBJ2-5; clone_size: NA; d_call: TRBD2; v_call: TRBV30; cdr3_nt: TGTGCCTGGAATCTAGCGGGAGGGGAGACCCAGTACTTC; cdr3_aa: CAWNLAGGETQYF
j_call: TRBJ2-5; clone_size: NA; d_call: TRBD2; v_call: TRBV18; cdr3_nt: TGTGCCAGCTCACCCCGTTCAGCGGGATATGAGACCCAGTACTTC; cdr3_aa: CASSPRSAGYETQYF
j_call: TRBJ2-5; clone_size: few; d_call: NA; v_call: TRBV7-9; cdr3_nt: TGTGCCAGCACCTTTTCCCAAGAGACCCAGTACTTC; cdr3_aa: CASTFSQETQYF
j_call: TRBJ2-5; clone_size: few; d_call: NA; v_call: TRBV7-9; cdr3_nt: TGTGCCAGCAGCTTAGGGACCGGGACCTCACAAGTCGAGACCCAGTACTTC; cdr3_aa: CASSLGTGTSQVETQYF
j_call: TRBJ1-2; clone_size: NA; d_call: TRBD1; v_call: TRBV10-3; cdr3_nt: TGTGCCATCAGTGATCCCCGGGACAGGGATAACTATGGCTACACCTTC; cdr3_aa: CAISDPRDRDNYGYTF
j_call: TRBJ1-2; clone_size: NA; d_call: NA; v_call: TRBV29-1; cdr3_nt: TGCAGCGTTGTAAGCGGCTATGGCTACACCTTC; cdr3_aa: CSVVSGYGYTF
j_call: TRBJ2-7; clone_size: NA; d_call: TRBD2; v_call: TRBV7-9; cdr3_nt: TGTGCCAGCAGCCGATATCCCCAGCGGGATTCTTACGAGCAGTACTTC; cdr3_aa: CASSRYPQRDSYEQYF
j_call: TRBJ2-7; clone_size: NA; d_call: TRBD1; v_call: TRBV28; cdr3_nt: TGTGCCAGCAGGGACAGGGTTCACGAGCAGTACTTC; cdr3_aa: CASRDRVHEQYF
j_call: TRBJ1-5; clone_size: NA; d_call: TRBD1; v_call: TRBV25-1; cdr3_nt: TGTGCCAGCAGTGGACAGGGTTATCAGCCCCAGCATTTT; cdr3_aa: CASSGQGYQPQHF
j_call: TRBJ2-7; clone_size: NA; d_call: NA; v_call: TRBV6-1; cdr3_nt: TGTGCCAGCAGTGAAGTTAGGAACTACGAGCAGTACTTC; cdr3_aa: CASSEVRNYEQYF
j_call: TRBJ2-5; clone_size: NA; d_call: TRBD2; v_call: TRBV11-2; cdr3_nt: TGTGCCAGCAGCTTAGGGGGACTAGCGGCCCTGGAGACCCAGTACTTC; cdr3_aa: CASSLGGLAALETQYF
j_call: TRBJ2-3; clone_size: NA; d_call: NA; v_call: TRBV4-2; cdr3_nt: TGTGCCAGCAGCCAAGAAGGGCAGGGTAGCACAGATACGCAGTATTTT; cdr3_aa: CASSQEGQGSTDTQYF
j_call: TRBJ1-1; clone_size: NA; d_call: NA; v_call: TRBV5-4; cdr3_nt: TGTGCCAGCAGCACCAAAGCCGGCGGGGACACTGAAGCTTTCTTT; cdr3_aa: CASSTKAGGDTEAFF
j_call: TRBJ2-2; clone_size: medium-sized; d_call: NA; v_call: TRBV4-1; cdr3_nt: TGCGCCAGCAGCCACCAGAACACCGGGGAGCTGTTTTTT; cdr3_aa: CASSHQNTGELFF
j_call: TRBJ1-2; clone_size: NA; d_call: TRBD1; v_call: TRBV19; cdr3_nt: TGTGCCAGTAGTGGACGGGACAGCTCTAACTATGGCTACACCTTC; cdr3_aa: CASSGRDSSNYGYTF
j_call: TRBJ2-1; clone_size: NA; d_call: NA; v_call: TRBV5-1; cdr3_nt: TGCGCCAGCAGAATCCGGGAAGAGCAGTTCTTC; cdr3_aa: CASRIREEQFF
j_call: TRBJ1-4; clone_size: NA; d_call: TRBD1; v_call: TRBV27; cdr3_nt: TGTGCCAGCAGACCAGACAGGGGAAAACTGTTTTTT; cdr3_aa: CASRPDRGKLFF
j_call: TRBJ1-1; clone_size: NA; d_call: TRBD1; v_call: TRBV2; cdr3_nt: TGTGCCAGCAGCGAAGGACAGGCCACTGAAGCTTTCTTT; cdr3_aa: CASSEGQATEAFF